The 21 T cell receptor beta chains below all came from one sample that was sequenced in a study of tissue T cells after allogeneic stem cell transplantation. TCRdb keeps only in-frame clones here, not all; method: immunoSEQ multiplex PCR. The table shows about 1,400 clones, with approximately 83% occurring only once. The input for sequencing was esophageal tissue, taken at autopsy. The receptors were gathered from a male patient between 35 and 70 years old with steroid-refractory graft-versus-host disease after an allogeneic stem cell transplant. Part of the T cell pool may stem from the graft donor.

The chain is built from TRBV7-9 and TRBJ1-6; 7 positions agree with TRBD1. Losses at the gene ends were 2 bases for V and 5 bases for J; bases not matched to a gene: 3. The CDR3 totals 15 residues. The germline CDR1 and CDR2 sequences are SEHNR and FQNEAQ (reference sequence). The CDR3 region has the DNA TGTGCCAGCAGCTTATCTGGGACAGATAATTCACCCCTCCACTTT. The encoded protein is CASSLSGTDNSPLHF.

This chain links TRBV27 with TRBJ2-3, with 7 bases lining up with TRBD1. V lost 6 bases and J lost 2; bases outside the gene matches: 11. Looked up from germline, CDR1 is MNHEY and CDR2 is SMNVEV (reference sequence). The CDR3 length is 16 residues. The CDR3 bases are TGTGCCAGCAGGGACTTGACAGGGCGCGACACAGATACGCAGTATTTT. Its translation: CASRDLTGRDTDTQYF.

V and J are TRBV5-8 and TRBJ2-7, with D unclear. The ends were cut back, 1 base at V and 2 bases at J, with 10 bases in the middle. Germline V gene data show CDR1 as SGHTS and CDR2 as YDEGEE. The CDR3 runs 14 residues. CDR3 loop: CASSLNTATYEQYF. In nucleotides, the CDR3 is TGTGCCAGCAGCTTGAATACCGCTACCTACGAGCAGTACTTC.

The J gene is TRBJ1-6, the V gene TRBV4-3, with 9 bases matching TRBD1. Germline V lookup: CDR1 LGHNA, CDR2 YSLEER. After removal of 2 bases from V and 7 bases from J, the junction contained 6 bases not matched to a gene. The CDR3 loop spans 16 amino acids. CDR3 nucleotide sequence: TGCGCCAGCAGCCAACAACAGGGGGCGCGAAATTCACCCCTCCACTTT. Translation gives CASSQQQGARNSPLHF.

The chain is built from TRBV7-2 and TRBJ2-7, with 15 bases fitting TRBD2. CDR3 length: 18 amino acids. The germline CDR1 and CDR2 sequences are SGHTA and FQGNSA. Losses at the gene ends were 3 bases for V and 2 bases for J; bases not matched to a gene: 8. The CDR3 sequence is CASSFSRTSGGEPYEQYF. The CDR3 DNA follows: TGTGCCAGCAGCTTCAGTCGGACTAGCGGGGGGGAACCCTACGAGCAGTACTTC.

This chain links TRBV6-1 with TRBJ2-7, with D perhaps TRBD1 (5 bases). The V gene lost 7 bases and the J gene lost 4 bases, with 11 bases spanning the gap. Germline CDR1 is MNHNS and CDR2 is SASEGT. The CDR3 is 12 amino acids. This chain's CDR3 is CASKGVSYEQYF. The DNA of the CDR3 is TGTGCCAGCAAAGGGGTCAGTTACGAGCAGTACTTC.

V is TRBV4-3 and J is TRBJ2-5; 11 bases align to TRBD1. Germline assignment: CDR1 LGHNA and CDR2 YSLEER. The CDR3 consists of 15 residues. With 1 base clipped from V and 3 bases from J, the junction kept 1 base outside the gene matches. In DNA form, the CDR3 reads TGCGCCAGCAGCCAAGCGGGACAGGGGGAAGAGACCCAGTACTTC. It is translated as CASSQAGQGEETQYF.

On this clone itself: Different DNA sequences within this sample yield the same CDR3. The chain recombines TRBV7-9 with TRBJ2-7; TRBD2 aligns across 11 bases. The V gene end was trimmed by 3 bases and the J gene end by 2 bases; junction bases not matched to a gene: 3. The CDR3 is 15 amino acids. Per germline, CDR1 SEHNR and CDR2 FQNEAQ (reference sequence). In DNA, the CDR3 is TGTGCCAGCAGCTTGGGTAGCGGGGGGGCCTACGAGCAGTACTTC. Translation gives CASSLGSGGAYEQYF.

The chain recombines TRBV2 with TRBJ1-3; D uncertain. The CDR3 runs 16 residues. V shed 9 bases and J shed 0 bases, with 18 bases lying between them. In germline, CDR1 is SNHLY, CDR2 FYNNEI. The chain's CDR3 is CASIGPASNSGNTIYF. The DNA of the CDR3 is TGTGCCAGTATCGGGCCAGCCTCAAACTCTGGAAACACCATATATTTT.

The gene calls are TRBV9 and TRBJ1-6; 7 nucleotides align to TRBD1. This CDR3 is built from 16 residues. The V gene end was trimmed by 0 bases and the J gene end by 7 bases; junction bases not matched to a gene: 7. Germline V gene lookup returns CDR1 SGDLS and CDR2 YYNGEE. Here the CDR3 DNA reads TGTGCCAGCAGCGTAGCTGAGGGGGCTCCCAATTCACCCCTCCACTTT. It codes for CASSVAEGAPNSPLHF.

This clone is a singleton in its sample. The rearrangement links TRBV5-4 to TRBJ1-3; D possibly corresponds to TRBD1 (5 bases). The CDR3 runs 15 residues. The V gene lost 0 bases and the J gene lost 7 bases, with 14 bases spanning the gap. Per the germline V gene, CDR1 is SGHNT and CDR2 is YYREEE (reference sequence). CDR3 in DNA: TGTGCCAGCAGCTTGGATGGGACCCCCGCGAACACCATATATTTT. It specifies CASSLDGTPANTIYF.

The chain uses TRBV7-8 and TRBJ2-2, with 7 bases lining up with TRBD1. This CDR3 spans 14 amino acids. Trimming took 8 bases from V and 5 from J; bases not matched to a gene: 8. Germline loops: CDR1 SGHVS, CDR2 FQNEAQ. This chain's CDR3 is CASARTGRTGELFF. The CDR3 DNA reads as TGTGCCAGCGCCCGGACAGGACGGACCGGGGAGCTGTTTTTT.

This chain joins TRBV29-1 and TRBJ1-1; possibly TRBD1 for D (5 bases). Germline CDR1 reads SQVTM; CDR2 reads ANQGSEA. This CDR3 has 14 residues. Trimming removed 4 bases from V and 1 base from J, with 13 bases in between. The CDR3 here is CSVAVGGGNTEAFF. CDR3 DNA: TGCAGCGTTGCGGTAGGTGGGGGGAACACTGAAGCTTTCTTT.

V usage is TRBV7-9 and J usage is TRBJ2-5, with TRBD2 as a possible D gene (6 bases). The V gene's germline CDR1 is SEHNR and CDR2 FQNEAQ (reference sequence). The CDR3 is 15 amino acids. Trimming removed 1 base at V and 5 bases at J, with 14 bases between. DNA of the CDR3: TGTGCCAGCAGCTTAGGGCGGGGATCCGGGGAGACCCAGTACTTC. As protein: CASSLGRGSGETQYF.

V usage is TRBV30 and J usage is TRBJ1-1; D possibly corresponds to TRBD1 (5 bases). CDR3 size: 15 residues. V lost 0 bases and J 5 bases, leaving 16 bases between the germline ends. The germline V gene has CDR1 GTSNPN and CDR2 SVGIG (reference sequence). This chain's CDR3 is CAWSVLAGLGTEAFF. The DNA for the CDR3 is TGTGCCTGGAGTGTATTGGCAGGGTTGGGGACTGAAGCTTTCTTT.

This clone occurred once. The J gene is TRBJ2-5, the V gene TRBV3-1 (or the pseudogene TRBV3-2), with 9 bases lining up with TRBD2. The V gene's germline CDR1 is LGHDT and CDR2 YNNKEL (reference sequence). With 1 base clipped from V and 5 bases from J, the junction kept 11 bases outside the gene matches. This CDR3 comprises 17 residues. The CDR3 DNA reads TGTGCCAGCAGCCAAGGGGAAGGCGGGGGGGCAGGGGAGACCCAGTACTTC. This translates into CASSQGEGGGAGETQYF.

This chain links TRBV19 with TRBJ1-2; 7 bases align to TRBD1. V lost 5 bases and J lost 1; bases outside the gene matches: 16. CDR1 is LNHDA and CDR2 is SQIVND in the germline V gene (reference sequence). There are 18 residues in the CDR3. CDR3 in amino acids: CASSQRWTGADFNYGYTF. The CDR3 DNA reads as TGTGCCAGTAGTCAGCGTTGGACAGGTGCCGATTTTAACTATGGCTACACCTTC.

V is TRBV23-1 and J is TRBJ2-5, with D unresolved. TRBV23-1 is flagged as an ORF with uncertain function. The CDR3 is made up of 15 amino acids. With 2 bases removed from V and 2 bases from J, the gap between germline ends came to 12 bases. CDR3 bases: TGCGCCAGCAGTCAAGGAGAGGATGGACAAGAGACCCAGTACTTC. As protein: CASSQGEDGQETQYF.

The chain couples TRBV7-3 to TRBJ2-7; maybe TRBD1 (7 bases). This CDR3 is 15 amino acids long. V was pared by 2 bases and J by 3 bases, with 14 bases between. In germline, CDR1 is SGHTA, CDR2 FQGTGA. The CDR3 protein is CASSLQGGSVYEQYF. CDR3 bases: TGTGCCAGCAGCTTACAGGGGGGTTCCGTCTACGAGCAGTACTTC.

This clone was counted between two and nine times. This chain links TRBV19 with TRBJ1-5; 10 bases are shared with TRBD1. V gave up 6 bases and J gave up 3 bases; unmatched junction bases: 2. Per germline, CDR1 LNHDA and CDR2 SQIVND (reference sequence). The CDR3 runs 14 residues. CDR3 in amino acids: CASSDRGPNQPQHF. The CDR3 nucleotides are TGTGCCAGTAGCGACAGGGGGCCCAATCAGCCCCAGCATTTT.

The V call is TRBV7-3, the J call TRBJ1-1; 7 bases align to TRBD1. The trim removed 3 bases at V and 4 bases at J, leaving 5 bases unmatched. Germline loops: CDR1 SGHTA, CDR2 FQGTGA. The CDR3 loop spans 14 amino acids. CDR3 residues: CASSFKGGGTEAFF. DNA of the CDR3: TGTGCCAGCAGCTTCAAAGGGGGCGGCACTGAAGCTTTCTTT.